The rows below give T cell receptor beta chains drawn from one sample of a study of T cells in Graves' hyperthyroidism and ophthalmopathy. TCRdb re-analysed the multiplex PCR reads in MiXCR, keeping a single row per CDR3 protein. In the table there are a few hundred thousand distinct CDR3 sequences, just under 15% of which are singletons. The sample taken for sequencing was blood. All receptors come from a woman in her 30s with Graves' hyperthyroidism. Both conserved end residues are part of each CDR3. The order of the fields is D gene, V gene, CDR3 length, clone size, J gene, CDR3 protein, CDR3 DNA. The D gene is left open where the match is weak. Expanded clones get a size class; other rows say once, few or many, or leave the size out.

TRBD2	TRBV11-3	16	many	TRBJ2-1	CASSLGFLREPNEQFF	TGTGCCAGCAGCTTAGGGTTCCTGCGGGAGCCCAATGAGCAGTTCTTC
TRBD2	TRBV20-1	14	many	TRBJ2-1	CSVISGPPNNEQFF	TGCAGTGTTATTAGCGGGCCTCCCAACAATGAGCAGTTCTTC
TRBD2	TRBV10-3	17	many	TRBJ2-7	CAISESGGLAGAYEQYF	TGTGCCATCAGTGAGTCGGGGGGACTAGCGGGAGCCTACGAGCAGTACTTC
TRBD1	TRBV7-2	16	many	TRBJ1-3	CASSLNRGRSGNTIYF	TGTGCCAGCAGCTTAAACAGGGGTAGGAGCGGAAACACCATATATTTT
NA	TRBV12-3/TRBV12-4	16	many	TRBJ2-1	CASRPPPQGLFNEQFF	TGTGCCAGCAGGCCCCCCCCACAGGGACTTTTCAATGAGCAGTTCTTC
TRBD2	TRBV13	15	NA	TRBJ2-5	CASSFFREGPETQCF	TGTGCCAGCAGCTTCTTCCGGGAGGGCCCAGAGACCCAGTGCTTC
NA	TRBV12-3/TRBV12-4	15	many	TRBJ2-7	CASITQQGPHYEQYF	TGTGCCAGCATCACTCAACAGGGACCTCACTACGAGCAGTACTTC
NA	TRBV18	15	many	TRBJ1-1	CASSLGGGLNTEAFF	TGTGCCAGCTCACTCGGGGGAGGATTGAACACTGAAGCTTTCTTT
TRBD2	TRBV15	14	once	TRBJ2-7	CATSLGLVGGEQYF	TGTGCCACCAGCTTGGGACTAGTGGGTGGCGAGCAGTACTTC
NA	TRBV19	11	NA	TRBJ1-5	CASSTVGPQHF	TGTGCCAGTAGTACGGTCGGCCCGCAGCATTTT
TRBD1	TRBV10-3	14	NA	TRBJ2-7	CAISDTGTGAEQYF	TGTGCCATCAGTGACACCGGGACAGGGGCCGAGCAGTACTTC
TRBD1	TRBV5-1	16	once	TRBJ2-1	CASSLGGQTSYNEQFF	TGCGCCAGCAGCTTGGGGGGACAGACCTCCTACAATGAGCAGTTCTTC
TRBD1	TRBV11-2	16	NA	TRBJ1-1	CASSRDRGFENTEAFF	TGTGCCAGCAGTCGGGACAGGGGTTTCGAGAACACTGAAGCTTTCTTT
NA	TRBV5-1	14	NA	TRBJ1-1	CASSTGRENTEAFF	TGCGCCAGCAGCACTGGGCGGGAGAACACTGAAGCTTTCTTT
TRBD2	TRBV7-9	18	many	TRBJ2-7	CASSSVGSGLAEYYEQYF	TGTGCCAGCAGCTCAGTGGGGTCGGGACTAGCGGAGTACTACGAGCAGTACTTC
NA	TRBV2	11	many	TRBJ2-6	CASRVANVLTF	TGTGCCAGCAGAGTGGCCAACGTCCTGACTTTC
NA	TRBV18	11	many	TRBJ1-3	CASSSGNTIYF	TGTGCCAGCTCCTCTGGAAACACCATATATTTT
TRBD2	TRBV7-8	16	many	TRBJ2-5	CASSLGMTSGQETQYF	TGTGCCAGCAGCTTAGGGATGACTAGCGGTCAAGAGACCCAGTACTTC
TRBD2	TRBV9	15	few	TRBJ2-5	CASSDRLAGQETQYF	TGTGCCAGCAGCGACCGACTAGCGGGGCAAGAGACCCAGTACTTC
NA	TRBV28	14	many	TRBJ2-7	CASSLWKGLYEQYF	TGTGCCAGCAGTTTATGGAAGGGTCTCTACGAGCAGTACTTC
NA	TRBV20-1	15	NA	TRBJ1-5	CSARRPTQGVRHQHF	TGCAGTGCTAGGCGCCCGACCCAAGGGGTACGCCACCAGCATTTT
NA	TRBV27	14	NA	TRBJ2-1	CASSRLNGGPQQFF	TGTGCCAGCAGCAGACTAAACGGAGGGCCACAGCAGTTCTTC
NA	TRBV2	16	many	TRBJ2-7	CASREELTATSYEQYF	TGTGCCAGCAGAGAAGAGTTGACGGCTACCTCCTACGAGCAGTACTTC
NA	TRBV27	14	NA	TRBJ2-7	CASSLSRASYEQYF	TGTGCCAGCAGTTTATCCAGGGCCTCCTACGAGCAGTACTTC
NA	TRBV24-1	13	NA	TRBJ1-2	CATSDGGNYGYTF	TGTGCCACCAGTGATGGAGGGAACTATGGCTACACCTTC
NA	TRBV5-1	11	NA	TRBJ2-7	CVSSFANSQYF	TGCGTCAGCAGCTTCGCGAACTCGCAGTACTTC
TRBD1	TRBV7-9	17	many	TRBJ2-7	CASSSAPGTGISYEQYF	TGTGCCAGCAGCTCAGCACCCGGGACAGGGATCTCCTACGAGCAGTACTTC
NA	TRBV6-1	15	NA	TRBJ2-7	CASSGGATGKVEQYF	TGTGCCAGCAGTGGCGGGGCGACAGGAAAAGTCGAGCAGTACTTC
TRBD2	TRBV7-3	15	many	TRBJ2-3	CASSGLAGASDTQYF	TGTGCCAGCAGTGGACTAGCGGGAGCTTCAGATACGCAGTATTTT
NA	TRBV7-9	14	NA	TRBJ2-1	CASSFSKNYNEQFF	TGTGCCAGCAGTTTTTCTAAAAACTACAATGAGCAGTTCTTC
NA	TRBV6-5	16	many	TRBJ2-5	CASSYSRGQNTETQYF	TGTGCCAGCAGTTACTCGAGGGGACAAAATACAGAGACCCAGTACTTC
TRBD2	TRBV7-2	18	many	TRBJ2-1	CASSFTPRAGAVYNEQFF	TGTGCCAGCAGCTTTACTCCTCGAGCGGGAGCGGTGTACAATGAGCAGTTCTTC
TRBD2	TRBV20-1	18	NA	TRBJ2-1	CSALFQGLAGGRMGEQFF	TGCAGTGCTCTATTCCAAGGACTAGCGGGAGGTCGGATGGGTGAGCAGTTCTTC
TRBD1	TRBV2	15	NA	TRBJ1-2	CASTLQGAAWGGYTF	TGTGCCAGCACCCTACAGGGGGCCGCCTGGGGTGGCTACACCTTC
NA	TRBV28	14	many	TRBJ2-1	CASSRGETHNEQFF	TGTGCCAGCAGTAGAGGGGAAACCCACAATGAGCAGTTCTTC
NA	TRBV7-8	15	many	TRBJ1-1	CASSLLRTANTEAFF	TGTGCCAGCAGCTTACTTAGGACAGCGAACACTGAAGCTTTCTTT
NA	TRBV11-2	13	NA	TRBJ2-1	CANSPGLVNEQFF	TGTGCCAACAGCCCCGGACTTGTAAATGAGCAGTTCTTC
NA	TRBV24-1	14	NA	TRBJ2-1	CATSGGRKPNEQFF	TGTGCCACCAGTGGGGGCCGAAAACCCAATGAGCAGTTCTTC
NA	TRBV4-1	15	many	TRBJ2-5	CASSQGKGGQETQYF	TGCGCCAGCAGCCAAGGGAAGGGTGGCCAAGAGACCCAGTACTTC
NA	TRBV28	15	many	TRBJ2-5	CASSSRRGSQETQYF	TGTGCCAGCAGTTCACGGCGGGGTTCACAAGAGACCCAGTACTTC
NA	TRBV28	15	NA	TRBJ1-1	CASSLPRGANTEAFF	TGTGCCAGCAGTTTACCGAGGGGGGCAAACACTGAAGCTTTCTTT
NA	TRBV14	14	NA	TRBJ1-1	CASSQQVSHTEAFF	TGTGCCAGCAGCCAACAGGTCTCACACACTGAAGCTTTCTTT
NA	TRBV25-1	13	few	TRBJ2-4	CASSDAGKNIQYF	TGTGCCAGCAGTGATGCAGGGAAAAACATTCAGTACTTC
NA	TRBV28	14	many	TRBJ2-1	CASSFLADYNEQFF	TGTGCCAGCAGTTTCCTGGCTGACTACAATGAGCAGTTCTTC
TRBD1	TRBV13	16	many	TRBJ1-1	CASRQGSRGETTEAFF	TGTGCCAGCAGGCAAGGGAGCAGGGGGGAGACCACTGAAGCTTTCTTT
NA	TRBV30	12	many	TRBJ1-1	CAWGRDRTEAFF	TGTGCCTGGGGCCGGGATCGAACTGAAGCTTTCTTT
TRBD2	TRBV27	16	many	TRBJ2-7	CASSLAGGGSSYEQYF	TGTGCCAGCAGTTTAGCGGGGGGCGGGAGCTCCTACGAGCAGTACTTC
NA	TRBV28	11	many	TRBJ2-7	CASSFQQQQYF	TGTGCCAGCAGTTTTCAACAGCAGCAGTACTTC
NA	TRBV5-1	16	NA	TRBJ2-7	CASSPSMASSSYEQYF	TGCGCCAGCAGCCCCTCTATGGCTTCTTCGAGTTACGAGCAGTACTTC
NA	TRBV6-1	14	many	TRBJ1-1	CASSETRGSTEAFF	TGTGCCAGCAGTGAAACCCGGGGGAGTACTGAAGCTTTCTTT